This T cell receptor (beta chain) originates from a study of a mutant IDH1 vaccine in newly diagnosed glioma. For the study at large: Treated patients had a mean age of 40.4 years and an approximately 60% male, approximately 38% female split. Before enrollment, the patients had been treated with radiotherapy alone, temozolomide alone, or both together. Most of them had received both.

Concerning this clone itself: No antigen is known for it.

Sequencing used immunoSEQ multiplex PCR; TCRdb keeps in-frame clones, though not all of them. The sample consists of 45,000 to 55,000 clones, 86% of them appearing once. Study results and caveats: Alterations occurring in top peripheral T cell clonotypes seemed unrelated to pseudoprogression. The occurrence of vaccine-induced immune responses was seen in 93.3% of patients.

Time point noted: baseline, week 1 (first vaccination visit). Noted treatment: pre-vaccination baseline after standard-of-care therapy. This CDR3 region has 14 residues. The V and J ends lost 7 bases and 7 bases respectively, with 20 bases between them. Germline V lookup: CDR1 LNHDA, CDR2 SQIVND (reference sequence). The TCR originated in a man aged 35-49 years with glioma. This specimen consisted of PBMCs, obtained from a glioma patient treated with radiotherapy, temozolomide or both. V is TRBV19 and J is TRBJ2-7; weak D call: TRBD2 (6 bases). The CDR3 DNA reads as TGTGCCAGTACCAACCCACTAGCAACTCAAGAGCAGTACTTC. Amino acids: CASTNPLATQEQYF.